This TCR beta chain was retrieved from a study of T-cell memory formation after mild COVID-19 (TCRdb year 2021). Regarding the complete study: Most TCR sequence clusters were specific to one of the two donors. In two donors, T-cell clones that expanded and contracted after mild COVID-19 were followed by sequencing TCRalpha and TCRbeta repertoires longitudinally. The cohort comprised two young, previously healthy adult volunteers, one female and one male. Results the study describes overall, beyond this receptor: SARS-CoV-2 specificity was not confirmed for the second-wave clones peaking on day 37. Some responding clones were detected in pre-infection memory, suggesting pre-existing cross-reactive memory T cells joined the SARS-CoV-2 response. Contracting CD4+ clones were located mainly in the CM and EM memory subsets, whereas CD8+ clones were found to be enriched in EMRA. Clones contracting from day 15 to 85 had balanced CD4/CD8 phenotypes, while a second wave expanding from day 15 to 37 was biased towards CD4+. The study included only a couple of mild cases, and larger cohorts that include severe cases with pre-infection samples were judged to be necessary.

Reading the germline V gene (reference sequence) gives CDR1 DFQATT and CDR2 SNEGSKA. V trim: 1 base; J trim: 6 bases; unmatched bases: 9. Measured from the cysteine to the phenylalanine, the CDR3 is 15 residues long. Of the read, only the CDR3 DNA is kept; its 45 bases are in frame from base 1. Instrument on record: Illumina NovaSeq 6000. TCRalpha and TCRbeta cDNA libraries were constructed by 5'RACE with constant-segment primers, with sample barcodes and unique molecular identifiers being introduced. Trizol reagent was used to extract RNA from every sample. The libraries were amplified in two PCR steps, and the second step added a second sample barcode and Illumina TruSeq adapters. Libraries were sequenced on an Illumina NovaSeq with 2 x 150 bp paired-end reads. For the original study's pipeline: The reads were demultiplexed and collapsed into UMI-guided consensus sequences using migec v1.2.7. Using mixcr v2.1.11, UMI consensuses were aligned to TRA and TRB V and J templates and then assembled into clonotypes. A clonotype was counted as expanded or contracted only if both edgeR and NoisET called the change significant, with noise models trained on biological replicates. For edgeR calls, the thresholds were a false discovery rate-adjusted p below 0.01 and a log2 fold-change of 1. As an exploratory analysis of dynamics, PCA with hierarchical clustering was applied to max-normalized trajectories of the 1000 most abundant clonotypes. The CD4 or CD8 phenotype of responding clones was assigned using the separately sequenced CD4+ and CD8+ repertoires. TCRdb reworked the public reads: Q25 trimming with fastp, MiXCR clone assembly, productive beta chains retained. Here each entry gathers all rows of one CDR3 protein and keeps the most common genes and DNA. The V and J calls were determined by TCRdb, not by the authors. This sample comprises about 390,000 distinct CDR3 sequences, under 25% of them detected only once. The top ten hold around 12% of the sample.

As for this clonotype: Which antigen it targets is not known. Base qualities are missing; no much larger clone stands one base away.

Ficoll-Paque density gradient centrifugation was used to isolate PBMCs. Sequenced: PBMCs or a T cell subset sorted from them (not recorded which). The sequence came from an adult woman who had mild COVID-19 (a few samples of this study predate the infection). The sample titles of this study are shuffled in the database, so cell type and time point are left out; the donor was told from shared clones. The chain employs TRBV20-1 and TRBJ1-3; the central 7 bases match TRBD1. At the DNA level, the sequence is TGCAGTGCTAGAGTCCCGACAGGGCATTCAAACACCATATATTTT. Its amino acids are CSARVPTGHSNTIYF.